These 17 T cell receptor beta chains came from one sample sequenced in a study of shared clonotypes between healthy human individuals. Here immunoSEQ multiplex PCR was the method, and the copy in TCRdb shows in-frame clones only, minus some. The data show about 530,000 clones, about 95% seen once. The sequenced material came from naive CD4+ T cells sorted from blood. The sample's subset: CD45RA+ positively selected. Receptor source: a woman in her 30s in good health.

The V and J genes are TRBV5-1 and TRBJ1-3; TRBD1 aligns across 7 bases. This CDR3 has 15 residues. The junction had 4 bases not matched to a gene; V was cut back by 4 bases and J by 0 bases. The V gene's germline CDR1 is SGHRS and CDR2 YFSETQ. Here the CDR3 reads CASSPTGSSGNTIYF. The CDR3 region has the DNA TGCGCCAGCAGCCCGACAGGGAGCTCTGGAAACACCATATATTTT.

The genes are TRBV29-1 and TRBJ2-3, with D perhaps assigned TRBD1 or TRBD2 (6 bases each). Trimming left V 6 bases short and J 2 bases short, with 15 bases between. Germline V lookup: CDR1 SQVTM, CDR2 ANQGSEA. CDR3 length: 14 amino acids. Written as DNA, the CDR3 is TGCAGCGTAACAATGGGGGGCCCCACAGATACGCAGTATTTT. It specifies CSVTMGGPTDTQYF.

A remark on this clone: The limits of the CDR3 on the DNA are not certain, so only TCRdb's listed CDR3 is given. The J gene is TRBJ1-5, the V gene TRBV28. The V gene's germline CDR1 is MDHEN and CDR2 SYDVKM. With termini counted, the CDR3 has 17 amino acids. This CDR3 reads CASIRGRQKGANQPQHF.

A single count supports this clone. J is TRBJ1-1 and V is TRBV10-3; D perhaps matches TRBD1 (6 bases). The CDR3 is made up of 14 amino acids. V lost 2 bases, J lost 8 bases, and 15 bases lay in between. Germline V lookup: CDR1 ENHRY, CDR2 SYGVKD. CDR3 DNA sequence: TGTGCCATCAGTGAGGATCCCCGGGACAACGAAGCTTTCTTT. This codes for CAISEDPRDNEAFF.

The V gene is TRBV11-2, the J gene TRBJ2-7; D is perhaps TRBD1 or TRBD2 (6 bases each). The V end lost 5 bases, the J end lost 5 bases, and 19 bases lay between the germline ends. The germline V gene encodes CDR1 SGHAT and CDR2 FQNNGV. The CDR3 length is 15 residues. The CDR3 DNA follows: TGTGCCAGCAGCCCGAGGGGGGCTCTTGGGAACGAGCAGTACTTC. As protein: CASSPRGALGNEQYF.

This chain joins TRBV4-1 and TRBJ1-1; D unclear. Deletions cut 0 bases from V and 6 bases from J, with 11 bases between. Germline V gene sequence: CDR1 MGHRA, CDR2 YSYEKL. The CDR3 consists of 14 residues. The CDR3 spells CASSQDRPNSEAFF. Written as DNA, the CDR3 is TGCGCCAGCAGCCAAGATAGGCCCAATTCTGAAGCTTTCTTT.

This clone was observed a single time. CDR3 in amino acids: CASSKVRSGNVDEQYF. The CDR3 region has the DNA TGTGCCAGCAGCAAGGTGAGGAGCGGTAATGTCGACGAGCAGTACTTC. The genes are TRBV7-9 and TRBJ2-7, with D possibly being TRBD2 (5 bases). V shed 5 bases and J shed 5 bases, with 22 bases lying between them. The CDR3 totals 16 residues. CDR1 SEHNR and CDR2 FQNEAQ come from the germline V gene (reference sequence).

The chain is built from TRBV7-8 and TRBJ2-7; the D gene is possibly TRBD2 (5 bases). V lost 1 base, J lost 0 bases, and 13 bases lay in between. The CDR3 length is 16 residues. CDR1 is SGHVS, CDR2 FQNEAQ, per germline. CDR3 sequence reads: CASSLDRGKYSYEQYF. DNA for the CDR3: TGTGCCAGCAGCTTAGACCGAGGGAAGTACTCCTACGAGCAGTACTTC.

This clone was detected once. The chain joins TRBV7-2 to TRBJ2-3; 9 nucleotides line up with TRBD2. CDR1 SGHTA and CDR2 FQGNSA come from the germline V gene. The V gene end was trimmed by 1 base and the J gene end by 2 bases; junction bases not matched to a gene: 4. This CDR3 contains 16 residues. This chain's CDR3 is CASSLVGGRVTDTQYF. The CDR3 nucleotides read TGTGCCAGCAGCTTAGTGGGCGGGAGGGTCACAGATACGCAGTATTTT.

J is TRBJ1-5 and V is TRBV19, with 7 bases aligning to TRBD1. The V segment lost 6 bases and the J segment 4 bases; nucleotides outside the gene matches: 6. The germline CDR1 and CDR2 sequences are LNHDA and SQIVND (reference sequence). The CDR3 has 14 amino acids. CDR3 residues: CASRLAGGNQPQHF. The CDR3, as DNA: TGTGCCAGTAGATTGGCAGGGGGGAATCAGCCCCAGCATTTT. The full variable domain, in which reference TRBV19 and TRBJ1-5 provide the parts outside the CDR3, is DGGITQSPKYLFRKEGQNVTLSCEQNLNHDAMYWYRQDPGQGLRLIYYSQIVNDFQKGDIAEGYSVSREKKESFPLTVTSAQKNPTAFYLCASRLAGGNQPQHFGDGTRLSIL.

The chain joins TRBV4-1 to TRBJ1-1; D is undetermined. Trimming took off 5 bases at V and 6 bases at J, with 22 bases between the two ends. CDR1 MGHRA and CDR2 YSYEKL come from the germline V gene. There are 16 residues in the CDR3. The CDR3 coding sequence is TGCGCCAGCAGCTCCGAATTACACAGACGGTTCCCTGAAGCTTTCTTT. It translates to CASSSELHRRFPEAFF.

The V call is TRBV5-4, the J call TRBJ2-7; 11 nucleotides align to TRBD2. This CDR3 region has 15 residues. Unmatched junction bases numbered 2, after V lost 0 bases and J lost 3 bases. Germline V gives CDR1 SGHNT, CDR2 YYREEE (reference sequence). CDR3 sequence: CASSLGLAGNYEQYF. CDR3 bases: TGTGCCAGCAGCTTGGGACTAGCGGGAAACTACGAGCAGTACTTC.

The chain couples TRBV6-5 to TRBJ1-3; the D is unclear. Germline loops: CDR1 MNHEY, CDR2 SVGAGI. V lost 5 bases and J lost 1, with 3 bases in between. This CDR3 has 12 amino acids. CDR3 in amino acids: CASSASGNTIYF. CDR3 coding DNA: TGTGCCAGCAGTGCATCTGGAAACACCATATATTTT.

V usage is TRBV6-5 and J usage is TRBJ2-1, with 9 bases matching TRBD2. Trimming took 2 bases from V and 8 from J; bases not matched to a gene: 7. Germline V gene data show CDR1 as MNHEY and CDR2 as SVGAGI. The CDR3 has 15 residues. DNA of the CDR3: TGTGCCAGCAGTTACGCCCCAGCGGGAGGCCATGAGCAGTTCTTC. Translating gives CASSYAPAGGHEQFF.

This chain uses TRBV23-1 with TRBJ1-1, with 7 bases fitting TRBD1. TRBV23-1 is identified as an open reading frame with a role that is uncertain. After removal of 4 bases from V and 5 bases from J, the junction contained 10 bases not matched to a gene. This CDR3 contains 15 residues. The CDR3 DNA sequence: TGCGCCAGCAGTCTGTTACGGACAGGTCGAACTGAAGCTTTCTTT. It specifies CASSLLRTGRTEAFF.

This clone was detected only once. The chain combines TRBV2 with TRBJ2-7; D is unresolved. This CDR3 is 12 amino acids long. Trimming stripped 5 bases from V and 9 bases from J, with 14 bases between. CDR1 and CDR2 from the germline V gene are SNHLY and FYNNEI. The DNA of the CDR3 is TGTGCCAGCAGTACCGATGGGCCGGGGCAGTACTTC. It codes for CASSTDGPGQYF. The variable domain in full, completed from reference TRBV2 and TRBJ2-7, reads EPEVTQTPSHQVTQMGQEVILRCVPISNHLYFYWYRQILGQKVEFLVSFYNNEISEKSEIFDDQFSVERPDGSNFTLKIRSTKLEDSAMYFCASSTDGPGQYFGPGTRLTVT.

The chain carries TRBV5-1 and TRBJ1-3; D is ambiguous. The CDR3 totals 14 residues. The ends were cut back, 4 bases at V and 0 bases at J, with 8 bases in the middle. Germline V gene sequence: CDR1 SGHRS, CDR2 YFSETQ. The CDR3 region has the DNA TGCGCCAGCAGCGTCCGGGACTCTGGAAACACCATATATTTT. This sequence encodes CASSVRDSGNTIYF.